This entry concerns a single T cell receptor (beta chain). The target of this receptor is not known. Nothing much larger sits one base from this clone, and base qualities are not available. To sequence the TCRbeta CDR3 region, genomic DNA was isolated from the sorted cells. TCRbeta CDR3 regions were sequenced using the immunoSEQ Assay. Sourced from immuneACCESS, this table was stored by TCRdb with only in-frame sequences that have V and J called. A share of the clones is absent; for the studies checked, an unresolved V gene accounts for under half, and the remainder has no known explanation. The sample data list more than 25,000 clones, and 80% to 85% of these were observed just once. Roughly a fifth of the sample lies in the top ten. The trial excluded patients who had a history of autoimmune disease or who were on systemic immunosuppression. Peripheral blood for TCR sequencing was collected from all dose cohorts at baseline, on cycle 4 day 1, and on cycle 7 day 1. The samples were drawn from a first-in-human, open-label, multicenter phase I dose-escalation trial of ivuxolimab. The trial enrolled adults with locally advanced or metastatic head and neck squamous cell, hepatocellular, melanoma or renal cell carcinoma. CD4+ and CD8+ T cells were sorted separately from peripheral blood before TCR sequencing.

The sample comes from a study of OX40 agonist ivuxolimab in advanced cancers. About the investigation overall: Ivuxolimab was a fully human IgG2 agonistic monoclonal antibody targeting the costimulatory receptor OX40 (CD134). In the dose-escalation cohort, approximately 80% of patients were male, and the mean age was roughly 60 years with a range of roughly 23 to 79. Prior anti-PD-1, anti-PD-L1 or anti-CTLA-4 therapy was permitted, and checkpoint inhibitors had been received by about two fifths of dose-escalation patients. Of the 50 to 55 patients in dose escalation, 19 had hepatocellular carcinoma, some 15 had melanoma, 9 had renal cell carcinoma and 9 had head and neck cancer. Three dose-escalation patients achieved partial responses, one with hepatocellular carcinoma and two with cutaneous melanoma. Peripheral TCRbeta sequencing aimed to test whether ivuxolimab altered TCR sequence diversity and caused clonal T-cell expansion. Intravenous ivuxolimab was administered to patients every 2 weeks at six dose levels: 0.01, 0.1, 0.3, 1.5, 3 and 10 mg/kg. The monotherapy dose-escalation portion (N = 52 patients) of the phase I ivuxolimab trial is reported in the paper. The research as a whole found: After ivuxolimab, more expanded clones were found on average in CD8+ T cells than in CD4+ T cells. Low levels of normalized T-cell clonal expansion were also seen in some nonresponding patients. Clonal expansion of both CD4+ and CD8+ blood T cells was observed from baseline to week 6 at doses 0.1 to 3.0 mg/kg. The antigen specificity of the clonally expanded peripheral T cells was not determined. In partial responders in the 0.1-3.0 mg/kg groups, normalized peripheral clonal expansion was found to be among the lowest, especially among CD8+ T cells.

Taken from the germline V gene, the CDR1 and CDR2 loops are SGHTA and FQGTGA. Including the terminal cysteine and phenylalanine, the CDR3 comprises 14 residues. Of all the DNA, just the CDR3 is kept, 42 bases in frame from base 1. Ends trimmed: V by 3 bases, J by 6 bases; bases unmatched to a gene: 0. The chain employs TRBV7-3 and TRBJ2-3, with 13 bases aligning to TRBD2. The sequencing here drew on CD4+ or CD8+ T cells sorted from blood, taken in a trial of the OX40 agonist ivuxolimab. The receptor's source is an adult with an advanced solid tumor such as melanoma, head and neck, liver or kidney cancer. The nucleotide sequence is TGTGCCAGCAGCTTGACTAGCGGGGGGGATACGCAGTATTTT. Translation gives CASSLTSGGDTQYF.